A single sample is the source of the 19 T cell receptor beta chains below, sequenced in a study of cytomegalovirus exposure and HLA in healthy donors. It was with 60 Vbeta and 13 Jbeta primers that the PCR ran. TCRdb's table, derived via immunoSEQ multiplex PCR, lists solely in-frame clones and lacks some. The sample contains some 120,000 clones, about 73% of which appear only once. Sequencing was performed on PBMCs. The source of these receptors is a woman aged 50 to 60 in good health and CMV-seropositive.

This clone was counted only a few times. This chain links TRBV6-5 with TRBJ1-1; no firm D call. V was trimmed by 9 bases and J by 2 bases, leaving 10 bases between them. This CDR3 is 12 amino acids long. CDR1 and CDR2 (germline): MNHEY, SVGAGI. Here the CDR3 reads CASKTVNTEAFF. The CDR3 nucleotides are TGTGCCAGTAAAACAGTCAACACTGAAGCTTTCTTT.

This clone was seen just once. V usage is TRBV5-5 and J usage is TRBJ2-7, with a possible D match to TRBD1 (5 bases). The CDR3 is made up of 12 amino acids. The germline V and J ends were trimmed by 4 bases and 1 base, with 6 bases remaining between them. Germline CDR1 reads SGHKS; CDR2 reads YYEKEE (reference sequence). The CDR3 is CASSGQSYEQYF. CDR3 DNA: TGTGCCAGCAGCGGACAATCCTACGAGCAGTACTTC.

The chain combines TRBV7-2 with TRBJ2-3; no definite D call. Trimming removed 4 bases from V and 6 bases from J, with 5 bases in between. The germline V gene encodes CDR1 SGHTA and CDR2 FQGNSA. This CDR3 is 11 amino acids long. The CDR3 nucleotides read TGTGCCAGCAGCTCATTCGATACGCAGTATTTT. Its protein is CASSSFDTQYF.

J is TRBJ1-3 and V is TRBV20-1; D unclear. CDR3 length equals 11 residues. The germline V gene has CDR1 DFQATT and CDR2 SNEGSKA (reference sequence). V was shortened by 3 bases and J by 4 bases, with 4 bases between the two germline ends. The CDR3 sequence: CSASGGNTIYF. CDR3 nucleotide sequence: TGCAGTGCTAGTGGCGGAAACACCATATATTTT.

This clone was seen a handful of times. This chain uses TRBV5-5 with TRBJ1-4; D is unclear. CDR3 length: 16 amino acids. Germline V gene sequence: CDR1 SGHKS, CDR2 YYEKEE (reference sequence). V shed 1 base and J shed 0 bases, with 10 bases lying between them. The CDR3: CASSLLAAATNEKLFF. The DNA of the CDR3 is TGTGCCAGCAGCTTGTTGGCTGCCGCAACTAATGAAAAACTGTTTTTT.

The J gene is TRBJ2-5, the V gene TRBV7-9; possibly TRBD1 for D (5 bases). Germline CDR1 SEHNR, CDR2 FQNEAQ (reference sequence). The V gene lost 0 bases and the J gene lost 10 bases, with 9 bases spanning the gap. The CDR3 spans 12 residues. CDR3 DNA: TGTGCCAGCAGCTTAGCGGGGCCCGACCAGTACTTC. Residues: CASSLAGPDQYF.

This rearrangement joins TRBV29-1 to TRBJ1-3; D is uncertain. CDR1 SQVTM and CDR2 ANQGSEA come from the germline V gene. V was pared by 3 bases and J by 5 bases, with 8 bases between. The CDR3 sequence is 12 residues long. Here the CDR3 DNA reads TGCAGCGTTGACGACTCAAGAAACACCATATATTTT. Translating it yields CSVDDSRNTIYF.

This chain joins TRBV7-2 and TRBJ1-5; possibly TRBD1 for D (5 bases). The length of the CDR3 is 16 residues. The V end was cut by 5 bases, the J end by 6 bases, with 20 bases between. CDR1 and CDR2 from the germline V gene are SGHTA and FQGNSA. For the CDR3, the DNA is TGTGCCAGCAGCACCCAGACAGTTACCCCCGGTCAGCCCCAGCATTTT. Translated: CASSTQTVTPGQPQHF.

This clone was detected a few times. The CDR3 DNA sequence: TGTGCCAGTAGTATAGAGGACAGGAGCGCTTTCTTT. Translated, it gives CASSIEDRSAFF. The V and J genes are TRBV19 and TRBJ1-1; 7 bases are a match to TRBD1. Trimming removed 0 bases from V and 11 bases from J; junction bases left unmatched: 3. Germline CDR1 reads LNHDA; CDR2 reads SQIVND (reference sequence). The CDR3 contains 12 residues.

This chain connects TRBV18 to TRBJ1-6, with 8 bases matching TRBD1. This CDR3 contains 15 residues. Per germline, CDR1 KGHSH and CDR2 LQKENI. The trim removed 3 bases at V and 2 bases at J, leaving 0 bases unmatched. CDR3 coding DNA: TGTGCCAGCTCACCGGGACAGGCCTATAATTCACCCCTCCACTTT. It is translated as CASSPGQAYNSPLHF.

The chain recombines TRBV6-6 with TRBJ2-2; D is possibly TRBD1 (6 bases). The CDR3 runs 16 residues. Looked up from germline, CDR1 is MNHNY and CDR2 is SVGAGI (reference sequence). V lost 0 bases to trimming and J lost 5 bases, with 13 bases between them. The CDR3 DNA is TGTGCCAGCAGTTACTCGGATCAGGGGTGGACCGGGGAGCTGTTTTTT. Protein: CASSYSDQGWTGELFF.

This clone was recorded once. CDR3 residues: CASSSRGAPSYEQYF. CDR3 coding DNA: TGCGCCAGCAGCTCTCGGGGGGCCCCGTCCTACGAGCAGTACTTC. This chain connects TRBV5-1 to TRBJ2-7; D perhaps matches TRBD2 (7 bases). This CDR3 region has 15 residues. Trimming pared 3 bases from V and 1 base from J, leaving 14 bases between. CDR1 and CDR2 (germline): SGHRS, YFSETQ.

Only one count was recorded for this clone. The chain combines TRBV19 with TRBJ2-3; no firm D call. There are 12 residues in the CDR3. Trimming cost V 7 bases and J 0 bases, with 5 bases left between them. The germline V gene encodes CDR1 LNHDA and CDR2 SQIVND (reference sequence). DNA of the CDR3: TGTGCCAGTAAACGGAGCACAGATACGCAGTATTTT. Its translation is CASKRSTDTQYF.

The rearrangement joins TRBV5-1 to TRBJ2-1; tentatively, D is TRBD1 (8 bases). The germline V gene encodes CDR1 SGHRS and CDR2 YFSETQ. The CDR3 is 15 residues long. The V end was cut by 0 bases, the J end by 5 bases, with 12 bases between. CDR3 in amino acids: CASSLDRGGHNEQFF. The CDR3 nucleotides are TGCGCCAGCAGCTTGGACAGGGGGGGCCACAATGAGCAGTTCTTC.

This chain uses TRBV10-3 with TRBJ1-6, with D maybe TRBD1 (5 bases). This CDR3 has 14 residues. The V gene lost 6 bases and the J gene lost 5 bases, with 11 bases spanning the gap. Germline V CDR1 and CDR2: ENHRY, SYGVKD. The CDR3, as DNA: TGTGCCATCAGCTTTGACAGTAATAATTCACCCCTCCACTTT. It is translated as CAISFDSNNSPLHF.

The rearrangement joins TRBV5-5 to TRBJ2-7; D is perhaps TRBD2 (6 bases). Trimming removed 6 bases at V and 4 bases at J, with 11 bases between. This CDR3 spans 12 amino acids. Germline CDR1 is SGHKS and CDR2 is YYEKEE (reference sequence). The CDR3 DNA reads as TGTGCCAGCATGGGGGGACGGTACGAGCAGTACTTC. It encodes CASMGGRYEQYF.

The chain is built from TRBV6-5 and TRBJ2-7; 10 bases fit TRBD1. V was pared by 6 bases and J by 3 bases, with 2 bases of the junction left unmatched. CDR1 and CDR2 (germline): MNHEY, SVGAGI. The CDR3 covers 13 residues. Written as DNA, the CDR3 is TGTGCCAGCAGAAGGACAGGGGGCTACGAGCAGTACTTC. Amino acids: CASRRTGGYEQYF.

In its sample, this clone was seen a few times. The CDR3 sequence: CASSSSGGLATQYF. CDR3 in DNA: TGTGCCAGCAGCTCTAGCGGGGGACTCGCTACGCAGTATTTT. The J gene is TRBJ2-3, the V gene TRBV7-2; 10 positions match TRBD2. Unmatched junction bases numbered 6, after V lost 4 bases and J lost 8 bases. Germline assignment: CDR1 SGHTA and CDR2 FQGNSA. The CDR3 has 14 amino acids. Full variable domain (remainder filled in from reference TRBV7-2 and TRBJ2-3): GAGVSQSPSNKVTEKGKDVELRCDPISGHTALYWYRQSLGQGLEFLIYFQGNSAPDKSGLPSDRFSAERTGGSVSTLTIQRTQQEDSAVYLCASSSSGGLATQYFGPGTRLTVL.

This clone was recorded a few times. This rearrangement joins TRBV12-5 to TRBJ1-1; no clear D. Trimming removed 0 bases at V and 11 bases at J, with 16 bases between. Germline V lookup: CDR1 LGHNT, CDR2 FRNRAP. The CDR3 loop spans 14 amino acids. CDR3 DNA sequence: TGTGCTAGTGGTTTGGTCCCAGCCCAGGTAGAGGCTTTCTTT. Protein: CASGLVPAQVEAFF.